The text below deals with one TCR beta chain. Its target antigen remains unknown. No base qualities exist here, and no much larger clone lies one base off it. V is cut by 6 bases and J by 2 bases, and the space between the germline ends is 8 bases. CDR1 LNHDA and CDR2 SQIVND were looked up in the germline V gene (reference sequence). The CDR3 numbers 12 residues from cysteine through phenylalanine. CDR3 DNA is the only sequence kept; it has 36 bases, read in frame from the first base. Instrument on record: Illumina NovaSeq 6000. TCRalpha and TCRbeta cDNA libraries were constructed by 5'RACE with constant-segment primers, with sample barcodes and unique molecular identifiers being introduced. Trizol reagent was used to extract RNA from every sample. Library amplification was performed in two PCR steps, and a second sample barcode and Illumina TruSeq adapters were introduced in the second step. The libraries were sequenced on an Illumina NovaSeq using 2 x 150 bp paired-end reads. The authors' analysis ran thus. The reads were demultiplexed and collapsed into UMI-guided consensus sequences using migec v1.2.7. With mixcr v2.1.11, UMI consensuses were aligned to TRA and TRB V and J templates and assembled into clonotypes. Clonotypes were classified as expanded or contracted when called significant by both edgeR and NoisET, with noise models trained on biological replicates. For edgeR calls, a false discovery rate-adjusted p below 0.01 and a log2 fold-change threshold of 1 were applied. As an exploratory analysis of dynamics, max-normalized trajectories of the 1000 most abundant clonotypes were examined with PCA combined with hierarchical clustering. Separately sequenced CD4+ and CD8+ repertoires were used to assign a CD4 or CD8 phenotype to each responding clone. In TCRdb, the public reads were trimmed at Q25 with fastp and aligned with MiXCR, with productive beta chains retained. A single entry per CDR3 protein holds the most common genes and DNA from its merged rows. The V and J calls reflect TCRdb's pipeline rather than the authors' work. Counted in this sample were about 150,000 distinct CDR3 sequences; around 13% of them appeared once. The ten largest clones add up to 12% to 15% of the sample.

This entry belongs to a study of T-cell memory formation after mild COVID-19 (dated by TCRdb to about 2021). About the investigation overall: Most TCR sequence clusters were specific to one of the two donors. The cohort was made up of two young adult volunteers, one female and one male, who were previously healthy. Longitudinal TCRalpha and TCRbeta repertoire sequencing tracked T-cell clones expanding and contracting after mild COVID-19 in a couple of donors.

PBMCs were isolated by Ficoll-Paque density gradient centrifugation. Results and caveats for the whole study, not just this receptor: Only a couple of mild cases were covered by the study, and larger cohorts that include severe cases with pre-infection samples were considered necessary. Some responding clones were found in pre-infection memory, which suggests that pre-existing cross-reactive memory T cells took part in the SARS-CoV-2 response. Balanced CD4/CD8 phenotypes were observed for clones contracting from day 15 to 85, whereas a bias towards CD4+ was observed for a second wave of clones expanding from day 15 to 37. Whether the second-wave clones peaking on day 37 were SARS-CoV-2 specific was not confirmed. Contracting CD4+ clones appeared mostly in the CM and EM memory subsets, whereas CD8+ clones were enriched in EMRA.

The receptor was isolated from an adult woman who had mild COVID-19 (a few samples of this study predate the infection). The sample titles of this study are shuffled in the database, so cell type and time point are left out; the donor was told from shared clones. The chain couples TRBV19 to TRBJ2-7, with the D assignment possibly TRBD1 or TRBD2, given 6 matching bases for each. Source material: PBMCs or a T cell subset sorted from them (not recorded which). The CDR3 amino acid sequence is: CASRGGTYEQYF. The DNA sequence is given as TGTGCCAGTAGAGGGGGGACCTACGAGCAGTACTTC. The full variable domain, with segments outside the CDR3 supplied by the reference TRBV19 and TRBJ2-7 proteins, appears as DGGITQSPKYLFRKEGQNVTLSCEQNLNHDAMYWYRQDPGQGLRLIYYSQIVNDFQKGDIAEGYSVSREKKESFPLTVTSAQKNPTAFYLCASRGGTYEQYFGPGTRLTVT.